This T cell receptor beta chain was sequenced for a study of T cells in Graves' hyperthyroidism and ophthalmopathy. Findings and limits, study-wide: Most thyroid clonotypes with frequency above 0.001 were detected in blood.

Comments on this clonotype: Its antigen is not known.

Using RNA transcripts as the source, TCR beta CDR3 regions were amplified. Initially, a first-round RT-PCR of the TCR CDR3 employed the HTBI primer set. TCRdb itself ran the multiplex PCR reads through MiXCR, one entry per CDR3 protein. The sample shows 500,000 to 750,000 distinct CDR3 sequences, about 43% of them seen only once. Those with hyperthyroidism were 18 to 65 years old, newly diagnosed, and ill for under 2 months. Uncontrolled infection, other autoimmune disease, pregnancy or lactation barred patients from enrollment. Material for sequencing was peripheral blood or thyroid tissue (not recorded which). This sequence originates from a woman aged 18-29 years with Graves' hyperthyroidism.

The CDR3 DNA is TGTGCCAGCAGCCCTGACACCGGGGACAATGAAAAACTGTTTTTT. Translating it yields CASSPDTGDNEKLFF. The gene calls are TRBV7-3 and TRBJ1-4; TRBD1 is a possible D gene (5 bases). Germline assignment: CDR1 SGHTA and CDR2 FQGTGA. The V end was cut by 5 bases, the J end by 5 bases, with 15 bases between. The CDR3 is 15 residues long.